This TCR beta chain was profiled in a study of TIL therapy for anti-PD-1-resistant metastatic lung cancer. The CDR3 covers 18 residues. With V trimmed by 0 bases and J by 3 bases, 11 bases remained unmatched. Germline V gene data show CDR1 as SEHNR and CDR2 as FQNEAQ (reference sequence). Described time point: pre-treatment sample, taken before nivolumab and TIL therapy. Sequencing used immunoSEQ v3. Assay used: immunoSEQ multiplex PCR; TCRdb lists only in-frame clones, some missing. The data hold about 55,000 clones, with approximately 78% observed a single time. The specimen comprised blood, sampled at baseline. V is TRBV7-9 and J is TRBJ1-5, with 7 bases matching TRBD1. The receptor was isolated from a person aged 25 to 85 with non-small cell lung cancer. The CDR3 region has the DNA TGTGCCAGCAGCTTAGCCAGGGGGAATTACGGGAACAATCAGCCCCAGCATTTT. Encoded protein: CASSLARGNYGNNQPQHF.